This T cell receptor (beta chain) was recorded in a study of T cell repertoires in cytomegalovirus infection. General study results and limits: Ex vivo responses were dominated by HLA-C-restricted CMV-specific TCR beta clonotypes. Of the TCR beta families, the public ones yielded a cumulative frequency that identified carriers of CMV plus the relevant HLA.

This clonotype was picked up many times. Its target is not known. TCRdb processed the reads anew with MiXCR; each CDR3 protein has one entry. Of over 300,000 distinct CDR3 sequences in the sample, over 7.5% were seen once. This CDR3 spans 12 amino acids. The germline V gene encodes CDR1 DFQATT and CDR2 SNEGSKA (reference sequence). The source is a human donor in good health (CMV status not recorded). Some clones in this sample may be carry-over from other donors' samples. The material sequenced was PBMCs. The rearrangement links TRBV20-1 to TRBJ2-1; D remains ambiguous. CDR3 in DNA: TGCAGCCGACCTCTGGTAAATCATGAGCAGTTCTTC. Residues: CSRPLVNHEQFF.